This is a list of T cell receptor beta chains from one sample in a study of blood T cells in healthy people across ages. TCRdb processed the 5' RACE reads anew with MiXCR; each CDR3 protein has one entry. The sample has fewer than 2,000,000 distinct CDR3 sequences, about two fifths seen once. Specimen: blood. These receptors all stem from a human donor in good health. Both conserved end residues are part of each CDR3. A D gene is named only where the DNA matches it firmly. The size field is filled for only some rows; it gives once, few, many or a size class.

few,.,TRBJ1-2,TRBV7-2,TGTGCTAGCAGCTTGACCCTGGGCGGCTACACCTTC,CASSLTLGGYTF
.,.,TRBJ1-6,TRBV5-6,TGTGCCAGCAGCTTATCCGGACAGTCGACGAATTCACCCCTCCACTTT,CASSLSGQSTNSPLHF
few,.,TRBJ1-2,TRBV29-1,TGCAGCGCCGTACAGGTATCGTCTGGCTACACCTTC,CSAVQVSSGYTF
.,TRBD2,TRBJ2-4,TRBV7-2,TGTGCCAGCAGCTTAGTGGGCGGGGGTGTTAACATTCAGTACTTC,CASSLVGGGVNIQYF
.,.,TRBJ1-4,TRBV5-1,TGCGCCAGCAGCTTGCAAGCCGGGTCGGAAGAAAAACTGTTTTTT,CASSLQAGSEEKLFF
.,TRBD1,TRBJ2-1,TRBV7-3,TGTGCCAGCAGCAAAAAATCTCAGGGGGCCTACAATGAGCAGTTCTTC,CASSKKSQGAYNEQFF
.,TRBD1,TRBJ2-1,TRBV18,TGTGCCAGCTCAACCGGGACAGGGGGTCTTTACGAGCAGTTCTTC,CASSTGTGGLYEQFF
.,.,TRBJ2-5,TRBV5-1,TGCGCCAGCAGCCCCTCCTTGAGGGCCCGGGAGACCCAGTACTTC,CASSPSLRARETQYF
.,TRBD2,TRBJ2-3,TRBV7-8,TGTGCCAGCAGCTTAGTGCGGGGGGCCCCAGATACGCAGTATTTT,CASSLVRGAPDTQYF
.,.,TRBJ1-5,TRBV4-2,TGTGCCAGCAGCCAAGTAGGGGGTCTTGATTACAATCAGCCCCAGCATTTT,CASSQVGGLDYNQPQHF
.,.,TRBJ1-5,TRBV5-5,TGTGCCAGCAGCTTTATGACAGAGAGCAATCAGCCCCAGCATTTT,CASSFMTESNQPQHF
.,TRBD1,TRBJ1-2,TRBV4-1,TGCGCCAGCAGCCATTCCCCGGGACAGGGACTCTATGGCTACACCTTC,CASSHSPGQGLYGYTF
.,TRBD1,TRBJ1-4,TRBV12-3/TRBV12-4,TGTGCCAGCAGTTCCCGGGACAGATCTAATGAAAAACTGTTTTTT,CASSSRDRSNEKLFF
few,.,TRBJ2-6,TRBV7-9,TGTGCCAGCAGCTCCAACACCAGGGCCTGGGCAAAGTCTGGGGCCAACGTCCTGACTTTC,CASSSNTRAWAKSGANVLTF
.,TRBD1,TRBJ2-1,TRBV7-8,TGTGCCAGCAGACGGGGACAGGGGGCCAACAATGAGCAGTTCTTC,CASRRGQGANNEQFF
.,TRBD2,TRBJ2-7,TRBV11-2,TGTGCCAGCAGCTTATTCCGGACTAGTGCCTACGAGCAGTACTTC,CASSLFRTSAYEQYF
once,TRBD1,TRBJ2-3,TRBV20-1,TGCAGTGCTAGAGGACCCGGGACAGGGGCGGGAGATACGCAGTATTTT,CSARGPGTGAGDTQYF
few,.,TRBJ2-7,TRBV6-5,TGTGCCAGCAGTTACTCGAGACGGGATCTCTCCTACGAGCAGTACTTC,CASSYSRRDLSYEQYF
.,.,TRBJ2-1,TRBV5-1,TGCGCCAGCAGCTTGGGACCGGGTATTGAGCAGTTCTTC,CASSLGPGIEQFF
.,.,TRBJ2-1,TRBV7-8,TGTGCCAGCAGTCCCCGCGGGGTTTTGAATGAGCAGTTCTTC,CASSPRGVLNEQFF
.,TRBD1,TRBJ2-7,TRBV4-1,TGCGCCAGCAGCCAAGAAGGACAGGGGGCGCTGGGCGAGCAGTACTTC,CASSQEGQGALGEQYF
.,TRBD1,TRBJ1-2,TRBV6-2/TRBV6-3,TGTGCCAGCAGTCCGACAGGGGCGAAGAACTATGGCTACACCTTC,CASSPTGAKNYGYTF
few,.,TRBJ1-3,TRBV28,TGTGCCAGCAGTCTCAGGAGGGCTGGAAACACCATATATTTT,CASSLRRAGNTIYF
.,.,TRBJ1-2,TRBV6-1,TGTGCCAGCAGTGAGGTAACAGGCTATGGCTACACCTTC,CASSEVTGYGYTF
.,TRBD1,TRBJ2-1,TRBV24-1,TGTGCCACCAGTGATCCGCACGGGACAGACAATGAGCAGTTCTTC,CATSDPHGTDNEQFF
.,.,TRBJ1-2,TRBV20-1,TGCAGTGCTAGATTCGGGGACTATGGCTACACCTTC,CSARFGDYGYTF
few,TRBD1,TRBJ1-2,TRBV5-4,TGTGCCAGCAGCCCAACCGGGACAGGCGGCTATGGCTACACCTTC,CASSPTGTGGYGYTF
.,.,TRBJ1-6,TRBV7-6,TGTGCCAGCAGCGCCGGGCTAGATTCACCCCTCCACTTT,CASSAGLDSPLHF
.,.,TRBJ1-2,TRBV25-1,TGTGCCAGCAGTGAATTAGGGTCCCCAGGGAGCTATGGCTACACCTTC,CASSELGSPGSYGYTF
few,TRBD1,TRBJ2-1,TRBV7-2,TGTGCCAGCAGTTGGACAGGTCTAAATGAGCAGTTCTTC,CASSWTGLNEQFF
.,.,TRBJ2-1,TRBV12-3/TRBV12-4,TGTGCCGGCAGGTTTCTGGTAGACGATGAGCAGTTCTTC,CAGRFLVDDEQFF
few,.,TRBJ2-7,TRBV6-5,TGTGCCAGCAGTGAACAGGGAAGTTTTGGGATCGACGAGCAGTACTTC,CASSEQGSFGIDEQYF
.,.,TRBJ1-6,TRBV4-2,TGTGCCAGCAGCCAATTACCGACAGAAGGTGGATCACCCCTCCACTTT,CASSQLPTEGGSPLHF
few,TRBD1,TRBJ1-2,TRBV6-2/TRBV6-3,TGTGCCAGCAGTCAACGGACAGGGCGTACAGAAACTAACTATGGCTACACCTTC,CASSQRTGRTETNYGYTF
few,.,TRBJ2-3,TRBV29-1,TGCAGCGTTGAAGGAGATTACTCGCGACAAGATACGCAGTATTTT,CSVEGDYSRQDTQYF
few,TRBD1,TRBJ2-3,TRBV27,TGTGCCAGCAGTCGTACCGGGACAGGGGGGACAGATACGCAGTATTTT,CASSRTGTGGTDTQYF
few,.,TRBJ1-2,TRBV6-2/TRBV6-3,TGTGCCAGCAGTTACTCGATTCGGGGAGCTAACTATGGCTACACCTTC,CASSYSIRGANYGYTF
.,.,TRBJ2-1,TRBV12-5,TGTGCAAGTGGTTTGGGGGCTTTTTCGGGCTACAATGAGCAGTTCTTC,CASGLGAFSGYNEQFF
.,TRBD1,TRBJ2-6,TRBV28,TGTGCCAGCAGCGATCCGGGACAGGGTAGAACTGGGGCCAACGTCCTGACTTTC,CASSDPGQGRTGANVLTF
.,TRBD1,TRBJ1-5,TRBV12-3/TRBV12-4,TGTGCCAGCAGAAACAGGGGCTTAATCAATCAGCCCCAGCATTTT,CASRNRGLINQPQHF
.,.,TRBJ2-3,TRBV27,TGTGCCAGCAAGCTCTCAGAAAGCCGCACAGATACGCAGTATTTT,CASKLSESRTDTQYF